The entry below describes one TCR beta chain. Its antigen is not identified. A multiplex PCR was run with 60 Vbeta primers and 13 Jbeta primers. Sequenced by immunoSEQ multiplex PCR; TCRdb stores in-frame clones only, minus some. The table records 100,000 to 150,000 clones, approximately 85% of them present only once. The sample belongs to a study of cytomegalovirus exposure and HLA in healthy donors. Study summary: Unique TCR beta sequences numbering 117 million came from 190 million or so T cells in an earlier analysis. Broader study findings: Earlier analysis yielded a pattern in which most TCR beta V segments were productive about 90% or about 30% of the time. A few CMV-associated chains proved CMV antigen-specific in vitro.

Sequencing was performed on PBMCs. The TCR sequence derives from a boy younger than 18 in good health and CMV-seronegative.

In DNA form, the CDR3 reads TGTGCCAGCGTCAGGGGAACCTACGAGCAGTACTTC. Translating gives CASVRGTYEQYF. This chain uses TRBV6-1 with TRBJ2-7; D might be TRBD1 (6 bases). The CDR3 length is 12 residues. Trimming took 8 bases from V and 2 from J, leaving 10 bases between them. The germline V gene encodes CDR1 MNHNS and CDR2 SASEGT.